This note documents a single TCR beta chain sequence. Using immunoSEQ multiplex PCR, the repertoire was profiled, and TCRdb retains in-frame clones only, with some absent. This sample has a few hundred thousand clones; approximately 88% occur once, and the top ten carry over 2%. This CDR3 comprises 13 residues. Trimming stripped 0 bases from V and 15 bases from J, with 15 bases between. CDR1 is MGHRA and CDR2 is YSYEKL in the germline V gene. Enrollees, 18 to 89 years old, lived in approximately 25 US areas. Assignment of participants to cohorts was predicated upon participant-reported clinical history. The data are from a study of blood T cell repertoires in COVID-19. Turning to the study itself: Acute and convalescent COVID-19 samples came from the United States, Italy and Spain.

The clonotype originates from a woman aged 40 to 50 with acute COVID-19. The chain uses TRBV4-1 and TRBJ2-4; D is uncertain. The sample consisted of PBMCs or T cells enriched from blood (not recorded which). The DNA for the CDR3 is TGCGCCAGCAGCCAAGATAGAGGAGCAAAAGCGTACTTC. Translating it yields CASSQDRGAKAYF.